The 13 T cell receptor beta chains given below trace back to one sample, sequenced in a study of blood T cell repertoires in COVID-19 (dated by TCRdb to 2020 to 2021). The library came from the immunoSEQ multiplex PCR assay. Imported from immuneACCESS, the table was reduced by TCRdb to in-frame sequences with V and J called. These copies leave out some clones; in studies compared against another copy, an unresolved V gene accounts for under half, and the cause of the remainder is not known. A total of under 300,000 clones appear in this sample, 70% to 75% of them only once. The ten largest clones add up to about 3.1% of the sample. What was sequenced was peripheral blood. The receptors were sampled from a woman aged 80 or over with acute or convalescent COVID-19.

V gene TRBV11-3 combines with J gene TRBJ2-2; tentative D call: TRBD1 (6 bases). Trimming took off 4 bases at V and 7 bases at J, with 10 bases between the two ends. The CDR3 sequence is 13 residues long. Germline V gene lookup returns CDR1 SGHNT and CDR2 YENEEA. In DNA form, the CDR3 reads TGTGCCAGCAGCTGGACAGTAGGCGGGGAGCTGTTTTTT. It translates to CASSWTVGGELFF.

The rearrangement links TRBV5-1 to TRBJ1-4; D gene ambiguous. V was clipped by 0 bases and J by 0 bases, with 18 bases between them. Looked up from germline, CDR1 is SGHRS and CDR2 is YFSETQ. The CDR3 totals 19 residues. The CDR3 loop is CASSLDGRTKVATNEKLFF. Written as DNA, the CDR3 is TGCGCCAGCAGCTTGGACGGCAGAACTAAAGTTGCAACTAATGAAAAACTGTTTTTT.

The V gene is TRBV11-1, the J gene TRBJ2-7; TRBD1 matches at 12 bases. This CDR3 is 15 amino acids long. J lost 5 bases, V lost 4 bases, and 6 bases had no gene match. The germline gives CDR1 SGHAT, CDR2 FQDESV (reference sequence). The CDR3, as DNA: TGTGCCAGCAGCTATCCGGGACAGGGGGCTCACGAGCAGTACTTC. Amino acid sequence: CASSYPGQGAHEQYF.

The chain couples TRBV21-1 to TRBJ1-3; TRBD1, the D gene given by the table, was not confirmed from the DNA. TRBV21-1 is annotated as a pseudogene. The CDR3 loop spans 14 amino acids. The DNA for the CDR3 is TGTGCCAGCAGGGACAGGGGCTCTGGAAACACCATATATTTT. It yields the protein CASRDRGSGNTIYF.

This sequence joins TRBV7-8 and TRBJ1-4; a weak D match, TRBD1 (6 bases). Trimming stripped 1 base from V and 2 bases from J, with 8 bases between. The CDR3 is 15 residues long. Per the germline V gene, CDR1 is SGHVS and CDR2 is FQNEAQ. CDR3 residues: CASSLEGGTNEKLFF. The CDR3 coding sequence is TGTGCCAGCAGCTTAGAGGGGGGGACTAATGAAAAACTGTTTTTT. Full variable domain (remainder filled in from reference TRBV7-8 and TRBJ1-4): GAGVSQSPRYKVAKRGQDVALRCDPISGHVSLFWYQQALGQGPEFLTYFQNEAQLDKSGLPSDRFFAERPEGSVSTLKIQRTQQEDSAVYLCASSLEGGTNEKLFFGSGTQLSVL.

This clone was picked up one time. The gene calls are TRBV7-9 and TRBJ2-5; 10 nucleotides agree with TRBD2. Germline V gene sequence: CDR1 SEHNR, CDR2 FQNEAQ (reference sequence). Trimming at V came to 8 bases and at J to 2 bases, leaving 5 bases not matched to a gene. This CDR3 has 14 amino acids. This chain's CDR3 is CASVAGGLQETQYF. DNA of the CDR3: TGTGCCAGCGTAGCGGGGGGATTGCAAGAGACCCAGTACTTC.

This clone was picked up a small number of times. The V and J genes are TRBV28 and TRBJ1-1; D gene unclear. Germline V gives CDR1 MDHEN, CDR2 SYDVKM. CDR3 size: 14 residues. Deletions cut 6 bases from V and 1 base from J, with 12 bases between. Here the CDR3 DNA reads TGTGCCAGCAGCGGGGTCAGGAGGAACACTGAAGCTTTCTTT. Protein: CASSGVRRNTEAFF.

The chain has TRBV7-7 and TRBJ2-7; 7 nucleotides match TRBD1. The germline V gene has CDR1 SSHAT and CDR2 FNYEAQ (reference sequence). Trimming at V came to 5 bases and at J to 5 bases, leaving 12 bases not matched to a gene. The CDR3 sequence is 15 residues long. CDR3 DNA sequence: TGTGCCAGCAGCCTTAGACCGACAGGGTCTAACGAGCAGTACTTC. Translating it yields CASSLRPTGSNEQYF.

The chain combines TRBV12-5 with TRBJ1-1, with a tentative D call TRBD1 (6 bases). This CDR3 is built from 14 residues. Germline CDR1 and CDR2: LGHNT and FRNRAP. The V end lost 6 bases, the J end lost 5 bases, and 16 bases lay between the germline ends. As DNA, the CDR3 is TGTGCTAGTGGCACCACAGGGAAAGGGACTGAAGCTTTCTTT. This encodes CASGTTGKGTEAFF.

V usage is TRBV18 and J usage is TRBJ1-3; 8 bases map to TRBD1. The germline CDR1 and CDR2 sequences are KGHSH and LQKENI. Trimming took 5 bases from V and 4 from J; bases not matched to a gene: 4. This CDR3 comprises 14 residues. In DNA form, the CDR3 reads TGTGCCAGCTCAGCGGACAGGGTGGGAAACACCATATATTTT. This codes for CASSADRVGNTIYF.

This chain links TRBV2 with TRBJ2-1, with D possibly TRBD2 on 6 matching bases. Per the germline V gene, CDR1 is SNHLY and CDR2 is FYNNEI. The CDR3 is 14 residues long. V shed 8 bases and J shed 5 bases, with 16 bases lying between them. CDR3 region: CASLPGLAHNEQFF. The CDR3 DNA is TGTGCCAGCCTTCCGGGACTTGCACACAATGAGCAGTTCTTC.

The V and J genes are TRBV5-1 and TRBJ2-3; D may be TRBD1 (5 bases). Germline lookup yields CDR1 SGHRS and CDR2 YFSETQ. Between the trimmed V and J ends, which lost 0 bases and 3 bases, there was a span of 8 bases. The CDR3 runs to 14 residues. The CDR3 sequence: CASSLEGITDTQYF. CDR3 DNA: TGCGCCAGCAGCTTGGAGGGGATTACAGATACGCAGTATTTT.

The chain recombines TRBV6-1 with TRBJ1-2; 7 bases map to TRBD1. This CDR3 comprises 16 residues. CDR1 is MNHNS, CDR2 SASEGT, per germline. With V trimmed by 2 bases and J by 4 bases, 10 bases remained unmatched. CDR3 sequence reads: CASSETIVRDSYGYTF. The DNA of the CDR3 is TGTGCCAGCAGTGAAACAATCGTCCGGGACAGCTATGGCTACACCTTC.